This TCR beta chain was observed in a study of cytomegalovirus exposure and HLA in healthy donors. Broader study findings: A later analysis found first-cohort TCR clusters tended to co-occur in the 110 or so validation repertoires. Across donors, most TCRs were seen rarely, yet some public ones were widespread. A list of around 150 TCR beta chains associated with cytomegalovirus was given.

There are 12 residues in the CDR3. The germline V gene has CDR1 SNHLY and CDR2 FYNNEI. V shed 3 bases and J shed 2 bases, with 5 bases lying between them. Using immunoSEQ multiplex PCR, the repertoire was profiled, and TCRdb retains in-frame clones only, with some absent. The data contain about 200,000 clones, approximately 85% of them singletons. A remark on this clone: The antigen is undetermined.

The chain has TRBV2 and TRBJ2-7; D ambiguous. Material for sequencing was PBMCs. This TCR came from a woman under 30 in good health and CMV-seronegative. The CDR3 region is CASSDGPYEQYF. CDR3 sequence (DNA): TGTGCCAGCAGTGATGGGCCCTACGAGCAGTACTTC.